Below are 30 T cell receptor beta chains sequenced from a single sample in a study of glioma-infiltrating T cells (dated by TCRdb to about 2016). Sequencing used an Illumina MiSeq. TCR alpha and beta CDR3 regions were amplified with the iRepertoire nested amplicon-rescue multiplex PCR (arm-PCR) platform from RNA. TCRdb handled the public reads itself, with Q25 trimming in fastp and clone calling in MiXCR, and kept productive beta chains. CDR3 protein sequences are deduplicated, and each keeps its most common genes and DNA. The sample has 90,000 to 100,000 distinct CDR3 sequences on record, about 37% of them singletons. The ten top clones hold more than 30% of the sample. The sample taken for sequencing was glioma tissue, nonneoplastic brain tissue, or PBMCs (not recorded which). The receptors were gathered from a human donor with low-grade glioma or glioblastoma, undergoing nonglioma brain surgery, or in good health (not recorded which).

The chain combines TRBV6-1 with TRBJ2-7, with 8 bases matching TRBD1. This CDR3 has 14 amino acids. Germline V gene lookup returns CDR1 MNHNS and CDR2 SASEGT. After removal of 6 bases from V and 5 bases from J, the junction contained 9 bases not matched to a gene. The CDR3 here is CASRIDRGEDEQYF. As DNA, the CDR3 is TGTGCCAGCAGGATTGACAGGGGAGAGGACGAGCAGTACTTC.

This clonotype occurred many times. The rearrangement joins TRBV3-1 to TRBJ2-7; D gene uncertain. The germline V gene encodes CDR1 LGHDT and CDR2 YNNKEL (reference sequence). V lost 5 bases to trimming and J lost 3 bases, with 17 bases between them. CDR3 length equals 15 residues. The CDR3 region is CASSTRLGPLYEQYF. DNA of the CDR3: TGTGCCAGCAGCACCCGATTAGGCCCTCTCTACGAGCAGTACTTC.

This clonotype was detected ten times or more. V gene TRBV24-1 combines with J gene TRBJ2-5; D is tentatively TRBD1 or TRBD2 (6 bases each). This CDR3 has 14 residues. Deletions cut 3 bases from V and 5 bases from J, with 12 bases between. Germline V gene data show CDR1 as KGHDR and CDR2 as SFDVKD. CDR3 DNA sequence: TGTGCCACCAGTGATCGCAGGGGAGGCGAGACCCAGTACTTC. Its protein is CATSDRRGGETQYF.

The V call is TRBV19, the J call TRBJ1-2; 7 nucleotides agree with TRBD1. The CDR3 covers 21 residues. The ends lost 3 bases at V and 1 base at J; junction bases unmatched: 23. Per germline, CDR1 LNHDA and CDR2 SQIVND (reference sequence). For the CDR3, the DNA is TGTGCCAGTAGTATTTCTAACTCCGGGACAGCCTTCTTATCTCTTAACTATGGCTACACCTTC. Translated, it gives CASSISNSGTAFLSLNYGYTF.

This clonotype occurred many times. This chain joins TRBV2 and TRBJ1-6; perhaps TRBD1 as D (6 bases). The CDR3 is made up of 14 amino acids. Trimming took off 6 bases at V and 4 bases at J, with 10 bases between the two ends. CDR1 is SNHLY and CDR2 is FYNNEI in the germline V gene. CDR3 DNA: TGTGCCAGCAGCCTAGGACAGTATAATTCACCCCTCCACTTT. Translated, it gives CASSLGQYNSPLHF. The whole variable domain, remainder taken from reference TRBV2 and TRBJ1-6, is EPEVTQTPSHQVTQMGQEVILRCVPISNHLYFYWYRQILGQKVEFLVSFYNNEISEKSEIFDDQFSVERPDGSNFTLKIRSTKLEDSAMYFCASSLGQYNSPLHFGNGTRLTVT.

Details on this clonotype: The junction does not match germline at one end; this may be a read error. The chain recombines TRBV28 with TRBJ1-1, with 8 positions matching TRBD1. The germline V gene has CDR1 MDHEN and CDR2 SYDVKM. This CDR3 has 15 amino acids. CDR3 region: CTSRWGTDRGSEAFF. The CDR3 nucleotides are TGTACCAGCAGGTGGGGGACTGACAGGGGAAGTGAAGCTTTCTTT. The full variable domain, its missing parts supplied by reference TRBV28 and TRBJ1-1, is DVKVTQSSRYLVKRTGEKVFLECVQDMDHENMFWYRQDPGLGLRLIYFSYDVKMKEKGDIPEGYSVSREKKERFSLILESASTNQTSMYLCTSRWGTDRGSEAFFGQGTRLTVV.

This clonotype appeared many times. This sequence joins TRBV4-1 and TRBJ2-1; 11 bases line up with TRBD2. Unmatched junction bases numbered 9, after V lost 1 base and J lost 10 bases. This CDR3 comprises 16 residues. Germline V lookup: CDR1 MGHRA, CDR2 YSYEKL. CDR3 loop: CASSQGITSGSREQFF. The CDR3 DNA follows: TGCGCCAGCAGCCAAGGGATAACTAGCGGGAGTAGAGAGCAGTTCTTC.

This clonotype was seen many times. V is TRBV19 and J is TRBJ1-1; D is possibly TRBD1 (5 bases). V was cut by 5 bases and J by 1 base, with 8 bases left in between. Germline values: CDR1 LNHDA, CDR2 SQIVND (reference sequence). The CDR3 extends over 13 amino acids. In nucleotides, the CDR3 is TGTGCCAGTAGTGATAGGGGGAACACTGAAGCTTTCTTT. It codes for CASSDRGNTEAFF.

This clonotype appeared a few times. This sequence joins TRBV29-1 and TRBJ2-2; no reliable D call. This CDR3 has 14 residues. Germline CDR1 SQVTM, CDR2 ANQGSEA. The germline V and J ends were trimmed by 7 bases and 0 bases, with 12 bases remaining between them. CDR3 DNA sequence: TGCAGCGCTAAGACTGGGGCGAACACCGGGGAGCTGTTTTTT. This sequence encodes CSAKTGANTGELFF.

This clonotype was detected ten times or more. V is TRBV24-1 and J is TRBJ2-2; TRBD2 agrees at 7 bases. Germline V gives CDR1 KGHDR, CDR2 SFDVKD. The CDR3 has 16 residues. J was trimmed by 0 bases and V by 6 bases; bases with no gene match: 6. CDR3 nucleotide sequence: TGTGCCACCAGTCGGTTGGCGGGAGCGAACACCGGGGAGCTGTTTTTT. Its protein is CATSRLAGANTGELFF.

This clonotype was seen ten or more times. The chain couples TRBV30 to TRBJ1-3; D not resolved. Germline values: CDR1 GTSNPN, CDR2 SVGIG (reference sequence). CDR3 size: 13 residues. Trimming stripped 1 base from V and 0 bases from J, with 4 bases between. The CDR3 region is CAWSGYSGNTIYF. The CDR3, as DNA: TGTGCCTGGAGTGGATACTCTGGAAACACCATATATTTT.

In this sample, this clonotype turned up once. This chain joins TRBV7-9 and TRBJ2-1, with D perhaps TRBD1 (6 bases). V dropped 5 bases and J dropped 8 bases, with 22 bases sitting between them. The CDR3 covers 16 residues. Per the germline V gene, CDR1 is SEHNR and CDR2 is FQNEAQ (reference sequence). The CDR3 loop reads CASSLGVDSRGDEQFF. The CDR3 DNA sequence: TGTGCCAGCAGCCTAGGTGTGGACAGTCGTGGAGATGAGCAGTTCTTC.

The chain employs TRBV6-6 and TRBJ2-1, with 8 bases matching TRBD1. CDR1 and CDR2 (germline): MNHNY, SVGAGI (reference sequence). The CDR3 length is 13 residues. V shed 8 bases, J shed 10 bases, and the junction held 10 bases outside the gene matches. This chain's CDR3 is CASGQGSSYEQFF. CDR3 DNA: TGTGCCAGCGGACAGGGAAGCAGCTACGAGCAGTTCTTC.

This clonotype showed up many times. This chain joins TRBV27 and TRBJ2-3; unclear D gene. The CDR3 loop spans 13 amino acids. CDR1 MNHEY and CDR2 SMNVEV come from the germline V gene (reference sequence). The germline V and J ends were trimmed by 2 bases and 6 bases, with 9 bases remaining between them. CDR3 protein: CASSLISRDTQYF. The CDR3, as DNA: TGTGCCAGCAGTTTAATCTCTCGTGATACGCAGTATTTT.

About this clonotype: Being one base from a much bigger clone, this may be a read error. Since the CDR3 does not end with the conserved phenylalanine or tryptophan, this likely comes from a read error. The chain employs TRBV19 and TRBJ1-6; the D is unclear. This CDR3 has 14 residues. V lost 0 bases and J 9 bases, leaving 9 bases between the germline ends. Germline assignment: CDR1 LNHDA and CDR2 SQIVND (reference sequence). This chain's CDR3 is CASSIETTGSPLHL. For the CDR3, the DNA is TGTGCCAGTAGTATAGAAACGACCGGTTCACCCCTCCACTTA.

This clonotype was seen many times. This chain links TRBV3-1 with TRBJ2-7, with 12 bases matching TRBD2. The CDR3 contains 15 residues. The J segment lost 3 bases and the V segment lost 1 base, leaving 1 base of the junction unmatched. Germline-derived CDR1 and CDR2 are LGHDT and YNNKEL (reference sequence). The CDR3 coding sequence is TGTGCCAGCAGCCAAGGACTAGCGGGGGACTACGAGCAGTACTTC. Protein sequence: CASSQGLAGDYEQYF.

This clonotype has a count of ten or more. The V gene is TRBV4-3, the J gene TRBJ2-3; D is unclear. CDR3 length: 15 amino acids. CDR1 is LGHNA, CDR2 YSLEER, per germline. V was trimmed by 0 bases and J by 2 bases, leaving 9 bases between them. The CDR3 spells CASSQEGRNTDTQYF. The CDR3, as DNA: TGCGCCAGCAGCCAAGAAGGCAGAAACACAGATACGCAGTATTTT.

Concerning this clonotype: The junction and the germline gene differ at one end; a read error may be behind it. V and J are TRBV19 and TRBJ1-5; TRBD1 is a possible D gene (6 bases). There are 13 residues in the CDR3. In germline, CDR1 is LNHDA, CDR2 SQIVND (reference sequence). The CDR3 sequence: CASSWPGDRPQHF. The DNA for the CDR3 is TGCGCCAGTAGTTGGCCAGGGGATCGGCCCCAGCATTTT.

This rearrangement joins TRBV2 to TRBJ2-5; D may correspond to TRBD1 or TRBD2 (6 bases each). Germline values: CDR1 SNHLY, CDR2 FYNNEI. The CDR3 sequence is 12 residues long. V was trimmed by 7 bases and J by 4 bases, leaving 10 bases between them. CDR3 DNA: TGTGCCAGCAATAGGGGGGTAGAGACCCAGTACTTC. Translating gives CASNRGVETQYF.

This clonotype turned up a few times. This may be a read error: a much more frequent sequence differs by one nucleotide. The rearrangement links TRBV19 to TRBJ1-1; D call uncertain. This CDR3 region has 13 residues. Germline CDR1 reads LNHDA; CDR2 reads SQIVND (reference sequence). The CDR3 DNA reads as TGTGCCAGTAGTAGAGACAAAGGATACGAAGATTTCTTT. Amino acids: CASSRDKGYEDFF.

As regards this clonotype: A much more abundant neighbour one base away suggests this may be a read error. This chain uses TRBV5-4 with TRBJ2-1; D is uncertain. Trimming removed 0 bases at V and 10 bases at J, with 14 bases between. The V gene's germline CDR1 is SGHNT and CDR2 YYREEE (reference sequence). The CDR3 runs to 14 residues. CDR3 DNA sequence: TGTGCCAGCAGCTTGGCCGCCTCCACCTACGAGCAGTTCTTC. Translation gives CASSLAASTYEQFF.

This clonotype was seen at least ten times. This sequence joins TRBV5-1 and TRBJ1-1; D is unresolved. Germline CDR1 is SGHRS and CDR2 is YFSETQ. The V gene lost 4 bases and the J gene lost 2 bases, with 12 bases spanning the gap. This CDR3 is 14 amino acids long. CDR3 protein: CASSPILYNTEAFF. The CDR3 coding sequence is TGCGCCAGCAGCCCAATCCTATATAACACTGAAGCTTTCTTT.

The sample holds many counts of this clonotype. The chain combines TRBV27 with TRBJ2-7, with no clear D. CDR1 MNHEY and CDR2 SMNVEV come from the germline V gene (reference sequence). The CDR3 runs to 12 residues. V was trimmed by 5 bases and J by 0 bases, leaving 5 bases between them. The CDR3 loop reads CASSPLSYEQYF. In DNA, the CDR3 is TGTGCCAGCAGTCCCCTCTCCTACGAGCAGTACTTC.

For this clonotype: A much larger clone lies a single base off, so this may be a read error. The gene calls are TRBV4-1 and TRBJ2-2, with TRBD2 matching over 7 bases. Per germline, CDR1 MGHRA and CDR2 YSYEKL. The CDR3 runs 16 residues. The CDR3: CASSIAGTTNTGELFF. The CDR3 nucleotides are TGTGCCAGCAGCATCGCCGGGACTACCAACACCGGGGAGCTGTTTTTT.

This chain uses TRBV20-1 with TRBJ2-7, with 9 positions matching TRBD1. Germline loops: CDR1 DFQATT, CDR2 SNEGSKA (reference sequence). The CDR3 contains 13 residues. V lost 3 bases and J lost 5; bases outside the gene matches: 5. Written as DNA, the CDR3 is TGCAGTGCTAGTCCGGGACAGGGCCACGAGCAGTACTTC. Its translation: CSASPGQGHEQYF.

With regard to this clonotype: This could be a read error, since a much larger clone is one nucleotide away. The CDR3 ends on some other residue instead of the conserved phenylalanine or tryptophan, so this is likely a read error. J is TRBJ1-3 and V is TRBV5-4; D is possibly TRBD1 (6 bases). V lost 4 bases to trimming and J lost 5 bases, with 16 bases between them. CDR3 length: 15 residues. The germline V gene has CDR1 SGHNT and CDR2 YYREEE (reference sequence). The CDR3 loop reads CASSQGGGQRNTIYL. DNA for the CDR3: TGTGCCAGCAGCCAAGGAGGGGGGCAAAGAAACACCATATATCTT.

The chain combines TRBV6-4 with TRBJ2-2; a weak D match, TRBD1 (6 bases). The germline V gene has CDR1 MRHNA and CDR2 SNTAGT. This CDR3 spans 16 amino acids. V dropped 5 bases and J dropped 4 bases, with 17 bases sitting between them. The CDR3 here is CASSYRRGPTTGELFF. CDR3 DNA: TGTGCCAGCAGTTACCGCAGGGGCCCGACCACCGGGGAGCTGTTTTTT.

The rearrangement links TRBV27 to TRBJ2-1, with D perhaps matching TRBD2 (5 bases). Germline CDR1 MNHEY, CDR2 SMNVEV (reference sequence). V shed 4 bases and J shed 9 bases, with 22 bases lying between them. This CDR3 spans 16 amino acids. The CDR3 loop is CASSSDPEEGISEQFF. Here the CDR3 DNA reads TGTGCCAGCAGTTCCGACCCGGAAGAGGGAATTAGTGAGCAGTTCTTC.

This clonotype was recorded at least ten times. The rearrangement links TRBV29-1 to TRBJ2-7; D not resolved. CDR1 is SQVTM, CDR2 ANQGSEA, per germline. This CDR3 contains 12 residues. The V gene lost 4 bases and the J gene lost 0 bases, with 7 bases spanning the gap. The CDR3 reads CSVGRSSYEQYF. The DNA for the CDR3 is TGCAGCGTTGGCAGGAGCTCCTACGAGCAGTACTTC.

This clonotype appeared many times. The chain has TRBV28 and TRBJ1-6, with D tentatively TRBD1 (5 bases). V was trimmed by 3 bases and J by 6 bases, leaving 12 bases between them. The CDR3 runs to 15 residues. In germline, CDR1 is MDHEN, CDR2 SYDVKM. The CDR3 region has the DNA TGTGCCAGCAGTTTCGAATGGGACCTTAATTCACCCCTCCACTTT. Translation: CASSFEWDLNSPLHF.